What follows describes a single T cell receptor (beta chain). What it recognizes is unknown. Treatment indicated: 10-day PBMC culture with coronavirus spike peptide pools or control peptides (ViraFEST assay). This entry belongs to a study of vaccination and CD4 T cells after COVID-19. At the level of the study: Either the Pfizer-BioNTech BNT162b2 or Moderna mRNA-1273 vaccine was given as two doses. It was a median around 93 days after diagnosis, with a range of 35 to 161, that post-COVID samples were drawn. The interval from dose two to post-vaccine sampling had a median of around 79 days, and it ranged from 14 to 241. SARS-CoV-2, HCoV-NL63, HCoV-OC43 and HCoV-229E supplied the overlapping spike peptides used to stimulate cells.

Researchers used the Oncomine TCR Beta short-read assay to sequence DNA from cultured CD4+ T cells. A single record per CDR3 protein comes from TCRdb applying MiXCR to the PCR reads. The sample carries tens of thousands of distinct CDR3 sequences, 35% to 50% recorded once. Sequences were obtained from CD4+ T cells from blood, cultured in vitro. This clonotype was obtained from a human donor who had recovered from COVID-19.

This chain's CDR3 is CASRGSTGTGNSPLHF. CDR3 sequence (DNA): TGTGCCAGCAGGGGATCAACCGGGACAGGGAATTCACCCCTCCACTTT. The chain uses TRBV6-2 or TRBV6-3 and TRBJ1-6, with 9 bases aligning to TRBD1. Unmatched junction bases numbered 10, after V lost 6 bases and J lost 7 bases. CDR3 length: 16 residues. From germline, CDR1 is MNHEY and CDR2 SVGEGT.